One T cell receptor beta chain is described in this entry. This clone was found a few times. No antigen is known for it. Per-base qualities were not stored, and no clone one base away is much larger. The V end gives up 3 bases and the J end 3 bases, leaving 3 bases in the junction not matched to a gene. The CDR3, from cysteine to phenylalanine, totals 14 residues. Only CDR3 DNA remains: 42 bases, in frame from the first base. CDR1 and CDR2 are drawn from the germline V gene (reference sequence): SSHAT, FNYEAQ. Library creation used the immunoSEQ multiplex PCR assay. A mixture of 60 forward primers for TCR Vbeta segments and 13 reverse primers for TCR Jbeta segments was used in the multiplex PCR. Amplification of the CDR3 region of rearranged TCR beta genes was performed with a multiplex PCR assay on genomic DNA. The amplified TCR beta libraries were sequenced on the Illumina HiSeq System as 87-base-pair reads. For the original study's pipeline: A later analysis tallied 80 million to 95 million unique TCR beta chains across the 640 or so repertoires, and approximately 12 million of those chains were shared by two or more donors. Raw reads were error-corrected and collapsed into unique sequences with a nearest-neighbor algorithm that merged closely related sequences to remove PCR and sequencing errors. CDR3 sequences were aligned to IMGT reference sequences to assign V, D and J gene segments. Each retained sequence needed at least a six-nucleotide match to both a V gene segment and a J gene segment. A rearrangement counted as productive if the CDR3 had no stop codons and remained in frame with V and J, and every other rearrangement counted as non-productive. CDR3 was defined by IMGT convention, running from the second conserved V-encoded cysteine to the conserved J-encoded phenylalanine. In an earlier analysis of more than 550 of the donors, sequences lacking an unambiguous match to a single V gene segment were excluded. An earlier analysis of several hundred of the donors called V segments functional above 56.7% productive rearrangements and segregating when the between-donor standard deviation exceeded 5%. A statistical classification framework was built to diagnose cytomegalovirus status from the catalog of TCR beta chain sequences. V and J gene assignment, in a later analysis, came from comparing TCR nucleotide sequences with IMGT/GENE-DB human TR gene sequences. The TCRdist pipeline was used in a later analysis to assign CDR3 sequences and most-parsimonious VDJ recombination scenarios. In a later analysis, every TCR beta chain was defined by the combination of its CDR3 amino acid sequence and its V-gene family, and reads without a unique V-gene family were dropped. A later analysis removed several hundred highly shared, low-generation-probability nucleotide sequences to deal with suspected cross-contamination and a sequencing artifact. In a later analysis, a clonal expansion index for each public chain was calculated from normalized within-repertoire ranks of inferred template counts. In a later analysis, generation probabilities were computed using a VDJ recombination model fitted to out-of-frame rearrangements, and the results were checked against IGoR. In a later analysis, hypergeometric tests were used to score TCR-TCR, TCR-HLA and TCR-CMV co-occurrence, with a repertoire-size bias correction applied to TCR pairs. A later analysis estimated false discovery rates by permuting HLA or CMV assignments 20 times. In a later analysis, co-occurring TCRs were grouped using DBSCAN, and TCRdist sequence similarity was added for clustering within HLA-allele-positive subsets. Repertoires with fewer than 30,000 or more than 120,000 public chains were left out of co-occurrence clustering, as were five repertoires with anomalous nucleotide sharing. The immuneACCESS repertoire file appears here via TCRdb, limited to in-frame rearrangements. These files lack a portion of the clones; in checked studies, under half of the deficit traces to unresolved V genes, and the cause of the others is not known. V and J calls and clone size follow that table, whereas D and trimming were derived from the DNA. Across this sample there are about 150,000 clones, with 78% seen only once. Approximately 3.1% of the sample lies in the top ten.

The cohort comprised several hundred healthy bone marrow donors. At the time of sampling, all cohort members were nominally healthy, though unrecorded immune exposures were likely present. The donor tested CMV seronegative and was one of the 352 seronegative cohort members. Every donor gave a peripheral blood sample, and the peripheral blood mononuclear cells from that sample were used for TCR beta sequencing. The Qiagen DNeasy Blood Extraction Kit was used to extract genomic DNA from the blood cell samples. The data were taken from a study of cytomegalovirus exposure and HLA in healthy donors (dated by TCRdb to 2016 to 2017). The study in broad terms: An earlier analysis of about 530 of the donors reported approximately 300 Gb of sequence data and around 110 million unique TCR beta sequences obtained from some 200 million T cells. An earlier analysis of more than 450 of the donors used high-throughput TCR beta sequencing to judge whether each TCR beta V gene segment behaved as functional or pseudogenic. Roughly five DR-DQ haplotypes were handled as single units for association and clustering because linkage in the cohort was strong. Along with the roughly 610-subject first cohort, a separate validation cohort of over a hundred different subjects was used. To predict cytomegalovirus infection status, the study combined high-throughput TCR immunosequencing, statistical association of individual TCRs with disease status, and machine learning. In a later analysis, previously published TCR beta repertoires from 600 to 850 donors were re-analyzed and high-resolution HLA genotyping was added so that TCR occurrence patterns could be studied. Alongside the repertoire data, information on donor age, sex, ethnicity and CMV serostatus was compiled. Among some 400 genotyped donors of the cohort, an average of approximately 240,000 unique TCR beta nucleotide sequences was sequenced per donor, of which about 19% were non-productive. The study profiled the T cell repertoires of some 610 subjects by immunosequencing and related them to cytomegalovirus serostatus. Genome-wide SNP genotypes for about 55% of the roughly 670 donors were used in a later genetic analysis, which treated that subset as a discovery cohort. The study aimed to test whether signatures of past pathogen exposure could be identified by cataloging public T cell receptors. All discovery cohort repertoires had been generated using a single sequencing platform. The number of typed donors differed by locus: about 620-640 for A, B, C, DRB1 and DQB1; some 540 for DQA1; over 600 for DPA1; and about 450 for DPB1. Rather than using new phenotypic data, the later analysis identified candidate immune exposures from TCR beta sequences and from how often those sequences occurred across donors. Both class I and class II loci were covered by HLA typing, at four-digit resolution. An early release that covered several hundred HLA-typed donors contained approximately 300 gigabases of sequencing data and tens of millions of unique TCR sequences. Among the roughly 390 genotyped donors, about 83% belonged to the genetic ancestry cluster associated with self-reported Caucasian donors.

The paper's findings and limits, for the study overall: Compared with the approximately 720-donor mean, donors in an Asian-associated ancestry cluster had fewer N-insertions in productive TCRs, according to a later genetic analysis. Immune exposure information for the cohort was limited to CMV serostatus. A later genetic analysis associated a missense DCLRE1C variant with V-gene and J-gene trimming of TCR beta chains, and an independent cohort replicated the association. Assigning TCR associations to individual alleles was difficult when HLA alleles, especially DR and DQ, strongly co-occurred. Specific HLA alleles were associated with some 15,000 TCR beta sequences at a false discovery rate of 0.05 in a later analysis. According to a later analysis, most CMV-associated TCR beta chains appeared to be HLA-restricted, and the HLA associations seemed to be driven largely by CMV exposure. Because some donors lacked HLA typing at each locus, the association tests relied only on the typed subset. A further reported finding was that TCR beta sequences accurately predicted the HLA-A and HLA-B alleles for most subjects in the first cohort. In both the original and validation cohorts, the classifier was reported to diagnose cytomegalovirus status with high specificity and sensitivity. A cluster of highly shared sequence variants was judged likely to be a technical artifact of the sequencing pipeline. Because counts were too low, fewer than 20 rarely observed V segments, including chromosome 9 orphons, were excluded from the earlier analysis of around 640 of the donors. The study gave a list of 150 to 200 TCR beta chains associated with cytomegalovirus. Because the 87-base-pair reads could not distinguish some IMGT-functional V segments, including TRBV6-2 and TRBV6-3, those segments were excluded. In a later analysis, the rate of TCR association differed among HLA loci, with DRB1 alleles having the most associated TCRs and HLA-C alleles having the fewest. Only TCR beta chains were sequenced in this cohort, and the absence of alpha or paired-chain data limited detectable features. Most TCR sequences were observed very rarely across donors, whereas some public TCRs were present in many individuals. According to the authors, the approach could potentially be generalized to other disease states and immunological phenotypes. Sequencing depth was assumed to be roughly uniform across donors in the presence/absence analyses, though that assumption may not hold. In vitro tests confirmed that three of the cytomegalovirus-associated TCR beta chains recognize cytomegalovirus antigens. An earlier analysis of some 560 of the donors showed that most TCR beta V segments appeared in productive rearrangements either about 90% or about 30% of the time, which broadly matched IMGT annotations. According to a later analysis, parvovirus B19, influenza, CMV and Epstein-Barr virus appeared linked to several top co-occurrence clusters. Linkage disequilibrium might explain the correlated functional status among segregating V segments, but an unknown experimental factor could not be excluded. Compared with equally common non-associated chains, HLA-associated TCR beta chains in a later analysis were more clonally expanded and had lower generation probabilities.

Sequencing was performed on PBMCs. This TCR came from a woman aged 40 to 50 in good health and CMV-seronegative. The sequence links TRBV7-7 to TRBJ2-5; 8 central bases correspond to TRBD2. The CDR3 here reads CASSLSGGEETQYF. The DNA sequence is as follows: TGTGCCAGCAGCTTGAGCGGGGGCGAAGAGACCCAGTACTTC. With all but the CDR3 taken from the reference TRBV7-7 and TRBJ2-5 genes, the full variable domain is: GAGVSQSPRYKVTKRGQDVTLRCDPISSHATLYWYQQALGQGPEFLTYFNYEAQPDKSGLPSDRFSAERPEGSISTLTIQRTEQRDSAMYRCASSLSGGEETQYFGPGTRLLVL.